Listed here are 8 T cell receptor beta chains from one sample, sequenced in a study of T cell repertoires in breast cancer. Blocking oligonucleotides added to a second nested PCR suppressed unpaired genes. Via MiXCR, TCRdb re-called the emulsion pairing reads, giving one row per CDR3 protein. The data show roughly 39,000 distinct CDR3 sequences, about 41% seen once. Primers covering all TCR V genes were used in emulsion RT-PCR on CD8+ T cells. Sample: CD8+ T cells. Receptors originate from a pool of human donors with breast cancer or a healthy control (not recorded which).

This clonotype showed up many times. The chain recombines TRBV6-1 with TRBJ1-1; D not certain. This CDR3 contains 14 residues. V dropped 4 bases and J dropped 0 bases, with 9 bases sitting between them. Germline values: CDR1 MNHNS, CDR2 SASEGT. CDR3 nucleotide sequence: TGTGCCAGCAGTGTGGAACTGTTGAACACTGAAGCTTTCTTT. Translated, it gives CASSVELLNTEAFF.

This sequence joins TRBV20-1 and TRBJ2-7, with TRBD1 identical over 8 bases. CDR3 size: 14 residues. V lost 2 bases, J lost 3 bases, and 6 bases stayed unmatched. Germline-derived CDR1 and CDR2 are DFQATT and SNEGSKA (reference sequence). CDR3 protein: CSARRGQGNYEQYF. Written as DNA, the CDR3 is TGCAGTGCTAGAAGAGGACAGGGCAACTACGAGCAGTACTTC.

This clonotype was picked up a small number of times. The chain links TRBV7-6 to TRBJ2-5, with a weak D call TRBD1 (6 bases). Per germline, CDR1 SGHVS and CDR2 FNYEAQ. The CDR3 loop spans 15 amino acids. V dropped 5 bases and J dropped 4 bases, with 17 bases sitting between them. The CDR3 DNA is TGTGCCAGCAGCCCAGGGACACCCGGTCGAGAGACCCAGTACTTC. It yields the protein CASSPGTPGRETQYF.

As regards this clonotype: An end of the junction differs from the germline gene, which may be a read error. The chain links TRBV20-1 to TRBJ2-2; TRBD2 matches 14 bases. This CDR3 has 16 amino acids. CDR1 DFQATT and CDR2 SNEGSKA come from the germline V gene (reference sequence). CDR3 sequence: CSAGRLAGGRTEELFF. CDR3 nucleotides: TGCAGTGCTGGGCGACTAGCGGGAGGGCGTACCGAGGAGCTGTTTTTT.

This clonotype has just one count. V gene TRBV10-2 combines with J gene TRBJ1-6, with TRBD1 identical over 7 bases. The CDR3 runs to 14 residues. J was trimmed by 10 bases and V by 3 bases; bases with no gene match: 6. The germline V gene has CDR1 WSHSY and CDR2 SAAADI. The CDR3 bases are TGCGCCAGCAGTGACGACAGGGAGGGGTCACCCCTCCACTTT. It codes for CASSDDREGSPLHF.

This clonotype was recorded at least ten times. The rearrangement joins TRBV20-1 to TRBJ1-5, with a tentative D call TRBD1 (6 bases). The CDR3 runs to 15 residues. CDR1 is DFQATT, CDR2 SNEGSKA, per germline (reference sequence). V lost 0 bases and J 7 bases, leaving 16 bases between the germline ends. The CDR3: CSARDPNRVMQPQHF. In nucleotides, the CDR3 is TGCAGTGCTAGAGATCCAAACAGGGTGATGCAGCCCCAGCATTTT.

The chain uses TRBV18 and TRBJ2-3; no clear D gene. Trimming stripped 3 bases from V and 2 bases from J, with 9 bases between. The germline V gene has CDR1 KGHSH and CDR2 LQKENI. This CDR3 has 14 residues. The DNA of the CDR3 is TGTGCCAGCTCACCGCCAAGGGCCACAGATACGCAGTATTTT. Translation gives CASSPPRATDTQYF.

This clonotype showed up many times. This CDR3 reads CASRQSAGGYTF. CDR3 in DNA: TGTGCCAGCAGACAATCGGCGGGTGGCTACACCTTC. This chain joins TRBV25-1 and TRBJ1-2; D remains ambiguous. V gave up 6 bases and J gave up 7 bases, with 12 bases separating them. The CDR3 totals 12 residues. From germline, CDR1 is MGHDK and CDR2 SYGVNS.